A single sample is the source of the 22 T cell receptor beta chains below, sequenced in a study of blood T cell repertoires in COVID-19. Sequenced by immunoSEQ multiplex PCR; TCRdb stores in-frame clones only, minus some. The table includes about 310,000 clones, around 87% detected once. The specimen sequenced was peripheral blood. The receptors originated from a woman in her 50s who had recovered from COVID-19.

This sequence joins TRBV28 and TRBJ2-7, with TRBD2 matching over 11 bases. From germline, CDR1 is MDHEN and CDR2 SYDVKM. V lost 1 base and J lost 6; bases outside the gene matches: 8. The CDR3 spans 16 residues. CDR3 amino acids: CASSLSPTSGSPEQYF. The CDR3 nucleotides are TGTGCCAGCAGTTTATCTCCCACTAGCGGGAGCCCCGAGCAGTACTTC.

The CDR3 protein is CASSQATGGYTYEQYF. The CDR3 region has the DNA TGCGCCAGCAGCCAAGCAACAGGGGGTTATACCTACGAGCAGTACTTC. V is TRBV4-1 and J is TRBJ2-7; 8 nucleotides match TRBD1. Germline V gene sequence: CDR1 MGHRA, CDR2 YSYEKL. CDR3 length: 16 amino acids. V shed 1 base, J shed 2 bases, and the junction held 7 bases outside the gene matches.

The chain uses TRBV15 and TRBJ1-5; no clear D gene. Trimming left V 0 bases short and J 4 bases short, with 7 bases between. In germline, CDR1 is LNHNV, CDR2 YYDKDF (reference sequence). CDR3 length: 14 residues. The chain's CDR3 is CATSRDRGNQPQHF. The CDR3 DNA follows: TGTGCCACCAGCAGAGATCGAGGAAATCAGCCCCAGCATTTT.

The V call is TRBV24-1, the J call TRBJ1-4; D is possibly TRBD1 (6 bases). Deletions cut 9 bases from V and 2 bases from J, with 15 bases between. This CDR3 is 15 amino acids long. Germline V lookup: CDR1 KGHDR, CDR2 SFDVKD. DNA of the CDR3: TGTGCCACCCAGATGGGACACGGGACTAATGAAAAACTGTTTTTT. Translation: CATQMGHGTNEKLFF.

In this sample, this clone turned up a few times. The chain has TRBV7-8 and TRBJ2-7, with D possibly TRBD2 on 5 matching bases. V was pared by 3 bases and J by 5 bases, with 20 bases between. Germline V gene data show CDR1 as SGHVS and CDR2 as FQNEAQ. The CDR3 has 16 amino acids. CDR3: CASSLLLGDYPDEQYF. The CDR3, as DNA: TGTGCCAGCAGCTTGCTGTTGGGTGACTATCCCGACGAGCAGTACTTC.

The chain recombines TRBV4-2 with TRBJ1-1; TRBD1 aligns across 8 bases. The CDR3 contains 17 residues. Germline V gene data show CDR1 as LGHNA and CDR2 as YNFKEQ. The V gene end was trimmed by 1 base and the J gene end by 1 base; junction bases not matched to a gene: 8. The CDR3 protein is CASSQATGEGTNTEAFF. The CDR3 bases are TGTGCCAGCAGCCAAGCGACAGGGGAGGGGACGAACACTGAAGCTTTCTTT.

The chain carries TRBV4-3 and TRBJ1-5, with 7 bases fitting TRBD1. The CDR3 has 16 amino acids. V shed 4 bases, J shed 4 bases, and the junction held 10 bases outside the gene matches. Germline V gene sequence: CDR1 LGHNA, CDR2 YSLEER. The CDR3 loop reads CASSREIGTVNQPQHF. The DNA for the CDR3 is TGCGCCAGCAGCCGAGAGATAGGGACAGTGAATCAGCCCCAGCATTTT.

This chain joins TRBV9 and TRBJ2-7; tentative D call: TRBD1 (5 bases). This CDR3 region has 15 residues. Germline CDR1 SGDLS, CDR2 YYNGEE. The V end lost 7 bases, the J end lost 4 bases, and 21 bases lay between the germline ends. The DNA of the CDR3 is TGTGCCAGCTCGGTACAGGACCAGCCGTTTTACGAGCAGTACTTC. It encodes CASSVQDQPFYEQYF.

This sequence joins TRBV20-1 and TRBJ1-2; 8 bases agree with TRBD1. This CDR3 comprises 14 residues. Germline CDR1 and CDR2: DFQATT and SNEGSKA (reference sequence). The trim removed 3 bases at V and 8 bases at J, leaving 11 bases unmatched. The chain's CDR3 is CSASSPGGAGGYTF. As DNA, the CDR3 is TGCAGTGCTAGTTCCCCAGGGGGCGCCGGAGGCTACACCTTC.

The gene calls are TRBV5-3 and TRBJ2-6; D is perhaps TRBD1 (5 bases). TRBV5-3 is assigned to the ORF class and has an uncertain function. V gave up 4 bases and J gave up 0 bases, with 20 bases separating them. The CDR3 has 19 amino acids. The CDR3 nucleotides are TGTGCCAGAAGCAAAGGGGTTACCCCAACCTACTCTGGGGCCAACGTCCTGACTTTC. Translating gives CARSKGVTPTYSGANVLTF.

This rearrangement joins TRBV13 to TRBJ2-5; 8 positions match TRBD2. CDR3 size: 16 residues. The V gene's germline CDR1 is PRHDT and CDR2 FYEKMQ (reference sequence). Trimming cost V 1 base and J 5 bases; bases outside gene matches: 9. The CDR3 loop reads CASSLVLPGGRETQYF. The CDR3 DNA reads as TGTGCCAGCAGCTTAGTTCTCCCGGGCGGGAGGGAGACCCAGTACTTC. The whole variable domain, remainder taken from reference TRBV13 and TRBJ2-5, is AAGVIQSPRHLIKEKRETATLKCYPIPRHDTVYWYQQGPGQDPQFLISFYEKMQSDKGSIPDRFSAQQFSDYHSELNMSSLELGDSALYFCASSLVLPGGRETQYFGPGTRLLVL.

Concerning this clone itself: Within the sample, other DNA sequences also encode this same CDR3. This chain joins TRBV7-2 and TRBJ2-5; D perhaps matches TRBD2 (6 bases). Germline V gene data show CDR1 as SGHTA and CDR2 as FQGNSA. The length of the CDR3 is 14 residues. Trimming left V 4 bases short and J 2 bases short, with 11 bases between. The CDR3: CASSSSGVQETQYF. The CDR3 region has the DNA TGTGCCAGCAGCTCCTCGGGGGTTCAAGAGACCCAGTACTTC.

The chain couples TRBV19 to TRBJ2-7; 11 nucleotides line up with TRBD2. Unmatched junction bases numbered 12, after V lost 6 bases and J lost 5 bases. CDR3 length: 16 residues. Germline V gives CDR1 LNHDA, CDR2 SQIVND (reference sequence). The CDR3 sequence: CASSETGLAGFHEQYF. The CDR3 DNA reads as TGTGCCAGTAGCGAAACCGGACTAGCGGGTTTCCACGAGCAGTACTTC. The complete variable domain, with remaining parts taken from reference TRBV19 and TRBJ2-7, reads DGGITQSPKYLFRKEGQNVTLSCEQNLNHDAMYWYRQDPGQGLRLIYYSQIVNDFQKGDIAEGYSVSREKKESFPLTVTSAQKNPTAFYLCASSETGLAGFHEQYFGPGTRLTVT.

This CDR3 reads CAISQNRDTEAFF. The CDR3 DNA is TGTGCCATCAGTCAAAACAGGGACACTGAAGCTTTCTTT. The chain employs TRBV10-3 and TRBJ1-1; perhaps TRBD1 as D (6 bases). The V gene's germline CDR1 is ENHRY and CDR2 SYGVKD. V was trimmed by 5 bases and J by 3 bases, leaving 10 bases between them. CDR3 length: 13 amino acids.

This clone has only one observation. The chain recombines TRBV11-2 with TRBJ2-5; 10 bases align to TRBD2. The trim removed 5 bases at V and 7 bases at J, leaving 7 bases unmatched. Germline CDR1 SGHAT, CDR2 FQNNGV. There are 14 residues in the CDR3. DNA for the CDR3: TGTGCCAGCAGCGCTAGCGGGGGTAGGGGGACCCAGTACTTC. As protein: CASSASGGRGTQYF.

V usage is TRBV11-3 and J usage is TRBJ2-3, with 8 bases aligning to TRBD2. The CDR3 is made up of 16 amino acids. In germline, CDR1 is SGHNT, CDR2 YENEEA. Germline trimming cut 5 bases from V and 1 base from J; bases unmatched to any gene: 8. CDR3 DNA sequence: TGTGCCAGCAGCGAAGCGAGCGGGGGACGCACAGATACGCAGTATTTT. Encoded protein: CASSEASGGRTDTQYF. Together with reference TRBV11-3 and TRBJ2-3, the CDR3 gives the full variable domain: EAGVVQSPRYKIIEKKQPVAFWCNPISGHNTLYWYLQNLGQGPELLIRYENEEAVDDSQLPKDRFSAERLKGVDSTLKIQPAELGDSAVYLCASSEASGGRTDTQYFGPGTRLTVL.

The chain links TRBV9 to TRBJ2-3, with unresolved D. The germline gives CDR1 SGDLS, CDR2 YYNGEE. This CDR3 comprises 14 residues. V lost 2 bases and J lost 1, with 8 bases in between. The DNA for the CDR3 is TGTGCCAGCAGCGTCAGGTGGGGCACAGATACGCAGTATTTT. Its protein product is CASSVRWGTDTQYF.

The V gene is TRBV19, the J gene TRBJ1-4; 7 bases are a match to TRBD1. CDR1 is LNHDA, CDR2 SQIVND, per germline (reference sequence). The V segment lost 3 bases and the J segment 0 bases; nucleotides outside the gene matches: 1. The CDR3 runs 15 residues. CDR3 nucleotide sequence: TGTGCCAGTAGTATGGGGACAGCAACTAATGAAAAACTGTTTTTT. Translating gives CASSMGTATNEKLFF.

CDR3 nucleotides: TGTGCCAGCACTACGACAGGATCCGGCCGCACCATATATTTT. Translated: CASTTTGSGRTIYF. The chain combines TRBV2 with TRBJ1-3; maybe TRBD1 (6 bases). This CDR3 region has 14 residues. Germline V gene sequence: CDR1 SNHLY, CDR2 FYNNEI. V shed 7 bases and J shed 9 bases, with 19 bases lying between them.

V and J are TRBV6-1 and TRBJ2-7; 8 bases line up with TRBD1. Germline assignment: CDR1 MNHNS and CDR2 SASEGT. J gave up 4 bases and V 1 base, and 9 bases lay outside the gene matches. The CDR3 is 16 residues long. DNA for the CDR3: TGTGCCAGCAGTGAAGAGGGCAGGGGGCGTCGTTACGAGCAGTACTTC. The encoded protein is CASSEEGRGRRYEQYF.

The rearrangement joins TRBV13 to TRBJ2-5; possibly TRBD2 for D (5 bases). V shed 0 bases and J shed 2 bases, with 19 bases lying between them. CDR1 is PRHDT and CDR2 is FYEKMQ in the germline V gene (reference sequence). The CDR3 runs 18 residues. CDR3 residues: CASSLGSSAGGDQETQYF. CDR3 nucleotides: TGTGCCAGCAGCTTAGGGAGCAGTGCGGGCGGTGATCAAGAGACCCAGTACTTC.

This rearrangement joins TRBV11-2 to TRBJ1-4; 10 bases align to TRBD1. Per germline, CDR1 SGHAT and CDR2 FQNNGV. The CDR3 extends over 16 amino acids. With V trimmed by 6 bases and J by 7 bases, 11 bases remained unmatched. The CDR3 here is CASSFSGTGAGEKLFF. The CDR3 DNA reads as TGTGCCAGCAGTTTCTCCGGGACAGGGGCAGGTGAAAAACTGTTTTTT.